The clone carrying this TCR beta chain occurred a few times. What it recognizes is unknown. The data were obtained in a study of beta chain features in type 1 diabetes. Across the study: Patients and healthy donors were similar in age, gender and cell yields. Study-level findings and limits: Type 1 diabetes patients had TCRB CDR3s that were shorter (moderately but significantly so) in all four CD4+ subsets. Patients' naive, central memory and Treg TCRB repertoires seemed closer to one another than those of healthy donors.

Reverse transcribing all isolated RNA meant expressed TCRB transcripts were sequenced. Sequencing was performed with immunoSEQ multiplex PCR; in TCRdb, only in-frame clones are kept and a portion is missing. The data contain hundreds of thousands of clones, around an eighth of them singletons. V was shortened by 11 bases and J by 4 bases, with 20 bases between the two germline ends. Germline V lookup: CDR1 SNHLY, CDR2 FYNNEI. The CDR3 runs to 14 residues. This chain joins TRBV2 and TRBJ1-1; D is perhaps TRBD1 (5 bases). The receptor was isolated from a man between 18 and 29 years old with type 1 diabetes. The sample taken for sequencing was naive CD4+ T cells from blood. The DNA of the CDR3 is TGTGCCGGTGATATTCAGGGAGCCGGCACTGAAGCTTTCTTT. The encoded protein is CAGDIQGAGTEAFF.